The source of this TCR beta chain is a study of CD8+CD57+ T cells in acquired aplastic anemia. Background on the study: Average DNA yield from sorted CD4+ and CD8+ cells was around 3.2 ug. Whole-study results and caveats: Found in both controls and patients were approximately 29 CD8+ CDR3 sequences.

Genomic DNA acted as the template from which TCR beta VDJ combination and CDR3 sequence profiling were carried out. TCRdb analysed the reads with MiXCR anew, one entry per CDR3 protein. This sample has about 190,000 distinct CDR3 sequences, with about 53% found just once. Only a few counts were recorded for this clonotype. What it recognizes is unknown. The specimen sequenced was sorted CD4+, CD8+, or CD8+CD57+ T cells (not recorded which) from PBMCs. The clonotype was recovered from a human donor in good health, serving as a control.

The CDR3 coding sequence is TGCAGCGTTGAGAAGAGCGGGAGCTCCTACGAGCAGTACTTC. Protein: CSVEKSGSSYEQYF. The chain joins TRBV29-1 to TRBJ2-7; TRBD2 aligns across 8 bases. The CDR3 is 14 residues long. Germline loops: CDR1 SQVTM, CDR2 ANQGSEA. V lost 3 bases, J lost 0 bases, and 4 bases stayed unmatched.